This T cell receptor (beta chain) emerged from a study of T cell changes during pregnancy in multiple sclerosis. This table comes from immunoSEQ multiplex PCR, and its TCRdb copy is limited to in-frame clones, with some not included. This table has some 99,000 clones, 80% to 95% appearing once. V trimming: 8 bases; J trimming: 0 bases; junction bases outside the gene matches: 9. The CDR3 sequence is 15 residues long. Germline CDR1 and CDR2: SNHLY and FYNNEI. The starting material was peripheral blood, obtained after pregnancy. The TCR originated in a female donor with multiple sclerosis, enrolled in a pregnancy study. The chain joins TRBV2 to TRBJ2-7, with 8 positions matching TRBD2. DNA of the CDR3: TGTGCCAGCGTGACCTTAGCGGGGCCCTCCTACGAGCAGTACTTC. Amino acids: CASVTLAGPSYEQYF.